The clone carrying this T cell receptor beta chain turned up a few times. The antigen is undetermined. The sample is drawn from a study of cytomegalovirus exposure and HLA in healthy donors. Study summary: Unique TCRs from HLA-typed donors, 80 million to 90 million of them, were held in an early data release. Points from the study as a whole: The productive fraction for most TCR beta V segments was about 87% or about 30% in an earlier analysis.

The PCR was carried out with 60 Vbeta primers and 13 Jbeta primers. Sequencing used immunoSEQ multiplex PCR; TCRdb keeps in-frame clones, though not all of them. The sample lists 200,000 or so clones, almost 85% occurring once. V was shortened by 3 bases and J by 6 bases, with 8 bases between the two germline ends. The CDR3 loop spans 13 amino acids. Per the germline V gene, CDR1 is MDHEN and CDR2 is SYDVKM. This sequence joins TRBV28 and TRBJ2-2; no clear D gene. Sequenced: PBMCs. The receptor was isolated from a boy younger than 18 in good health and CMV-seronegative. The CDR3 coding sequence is TGTGCCAGCAGTTTTATCGAGGCCGGGGAGCTGTTTTTT. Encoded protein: CASSFIEAGELFF.